These T cell receptor beta chains were read from a single sample in a study of blood T cell repertoires in COVID-19. Some clones are missing from TCRdb's copy, which holds only in-frame ones; the method was immunoSEQ multiplex PCR. This repertoire shows about 160,000 clones, roughly four fifths found once; its top ten account for approximately 9.9%. The sequenced sample was peripheral blood. All receptors come from a man in his sixties with active or convalescent COVID-19. CDR3s include the opening cysteine and the closing phenylalanine or tryptophan. D genes are given only for firm matches. The listing skips clone size in some rows; elsewhere it reads once, few, many or a size class.

V	D	size	J	CDR3	DNA
TRBV9	NA	NA	TRBJ2-7	CASTRTTSSYEQYF	TGTGCCAGCACTAGAACAACTAGCTCCTACGAGCAGTACTTC
TRBV6-6	NA	NA	TRBJ1-5	CASSYLDRVNQPQHF	TGTGCCAGCAGTTATCTCGACAGAGTCAATCAGCCCCAGCATTTT
TRBV28	TRBD1	NA	TRBJ2-7	CASSRDRGFNEQYF	TGTGCCAGCAGTCGGGACAGGGGTTTCAACGAGCAGTACTTC
TRBV7-2	NA	NA	TRBJ1-6	CASSLGGGSSPLHF	TGTGCCAGCAGCTTAGGCGGAGGATCATCACCCCTCCACTTT
TRBV7-8	NA	NA	TRBJ2-5	CASSPVKRETQYF	TGTGCCAGCAGCCCCGTTAAGAGGGAGACCCAGTACTTC
TRBV6-5	TRBD1	NA	TRBJ1-4	CASSYLKADRVGKLFF	TGTGCCAGCAGTTACCTAAAAGCAGACAGGGTCGGAAAACTGTTTTTT
TRBV28	TRBD1	few	TRBJ1-4	CASSLGQGTGELFF	TGTGCCAGCAGTCTGGGACAGGGGACGGGGGAACTGTTTTTT
TRBV3-1/TRBV3-2	TRBD1	NA	TRBJ1-1	CASSQDWETGPFF	TGTGCCAGCAGCCAAGATTGGGAGACAGGGCCTTTCTTT
TRBV15	NA	NA	TRBJ2-5	CATSRDKETQYF	TGTGCCACCAGCAGAGATAAAGAGACCCAGTACTTC
TRBV27	TRBD2	few	TRBJ2-3	CASSLSGGDTDTQYF	TGTGCCAGCAGTTTAAGCGGGGGCGACACAGATACGCAGTATTTT
TRBV5-1	TRBD1	NA	TRBJ1-2	CASSPGTGGNGYTF	TGCGCCAGCAGCCCAGGGACAGGGGGCAATGGCTACACCTTC
TRBV23-1	NA	NA	TRBJ2-7	CASSQYHFFASYEQYF	TGCGCCAGCAGTCAATACCACTTTTTTGCTTCCTACGAGCAGTACTTC
TRBV18	NA	NA	TRBJ1-3	CASSPRQSGNTIYF	TGTGCCAGCTCACCCCGACAGTCTGGAAACACCATATATTTT
TRBV7-2	NA	NA	TRBJ2-3	CASSLQARPDTQYF	TGTGCCAGCAGCTTACAAGCTCGCCCAGATACGCAGTATTTT
TRBV29-1	NA	NA	TRBJ2-3	CSVERDTQYF	TGCAGCGTTGAGCGCGATACGCAGTATTTT
TRBV28	NA	NA	TRBJ1-2	CASNPRALYGYTF	TGTGCCAGCAACCCGAGGGCCCTCTATGGCTACACCTTC
TRBV18	TRBD1	NA	TRBJ1-1	CASSPPRAGGITEAFF	TGTGCCAGCTCACCACCGAGGGCAGGGGGGATTACTGAAGCTTTCTTT
TRBV5-1	NA	NA	TRBJ2-7	CASSRGQPSSEQYF	TGCGCCAGCAGCAGGGGACAACCAAGCAGCGAGCAGTACTTC
TRBV7-3	TRBD1	once	TRBJ2-1	CASSRGQGWAGEQFF	TGTGCCAGCAGCAGAGGACAGGGGTGGGCCGGTGAGCAGTTCTTC
TRBV5-1	TRBD1	NA	TRBJ1-1	CASSYQGGDTEAFF	TGCGCCAGCAGTTACCAGGGGGGTGACACTGAAGCTTTCTTT
TRBV5-5	NA	once	TRBJ1-4	CASSAWGGAATNEKLFF	TGTGCCAGCAGCGCGTGGGGCGGGGCCGCAACTAATGAAAAACTGTTTTTT
TRBV9	TRBD2	once	TRBJ2-5	CASSVGTSGKETQYF	TGTGCCAGCAGCGTCGGGACTAGCGGGAAAGAGACCCAGTACTTC
TRBV5-4	TRBD1	NA	TRBJ2-5	CASSLPGQGGETQYF	TGTGCCAGCAGCTTACCGGGACAGGGGGGAGAGACCCAGTACTTC
TRBV27	NA	NA	TRBJ1-2	CASSFRQGVHGYTF	TGTGCCAGCAGTTTTCGGCAGGGTGTCCATGGCTACACCTTC
TRBV7-2	NA	NA	TRBJ1-1	CASSPSGGRYAEAFF	TGTGCCAGCAGTCCATCGGGGGGGCGATACGCTGAAGCTTTCTTT
TRBV7-7	NA	NA	TRBJ1-5	CASSLEGQDSNQPQHF	TGTGCCAGCAGCCTAGAGGGACAAGATAGCAATCAGCCCCAGCATTTT
TRBV11-2	NA	NA	TRBJ2-2	CASSFGMTNTGELFF	TGTGCCAGCAGCTTCGGGATGACCAACACCGGGGAGCTGTTTTTT
TRBV10-3	TRBD1	NA	TRBJ2-7	CAIGSGTGSYEQYF	TGTGCCATCGGGTCGGGGACAGGGTCCTACGAGCAGTACTTC
TRBV2	TRBD1	once	TRBJ1-5	CASSEIGTGVNQPQHF	TGTGCCAGCAGTGAAATTGGGACAGGGGTTAATCAGCCCCAGCATTTT
TRBV7-9	NA	NA	TRBJ2-5	CASSLVVWGLGTEQETQYF	TGTGCCAGCAGCTTGGTGGTCTGGGGCCTCGGGACTGAACAAGAGACCCAGTACTTC
TRBV6-5	TRBD2	NA	TRBJ2-7	CAAGGRVSEEQYF	TGTGCCGCCGGCGGGAGGGTATCGGAGGAGCAGTACTTC
TRBV14	NA	NA	TRBJ1-1	CASSPTVNTEAFF	TGTGCCAGCAGCCCTACAGTGAACACTGAAGCTTTCTTT
TRBV28	TRBD2	once	TRBJ2-1	CATLAGGGIYNEQFF	TGTGCCACCTTAGCGGGAGGGGGGATTTACAATGAGCAGTTCTTC
TRBV5-1	TRBD2	NA	TRBJ2-3	CASSLRGLAGGLGTDTQYF	TGCGCCAGCAGCTTGAGGGGACTAGCGGGGGGGCTCGGCACAGATACGCAGTATTTT
TRBV5-1	TRBD1	NA	TRBJ2-7	CASATGPSYEQYF	TGCGCCAGTGCGACAGGGCCCTCCTACGAGCAGTACTTC
TRBV19	NA	NA	TRBJ1-2	CASRASYGYTF	TGTGCCAGTAGGGCTTCGTATGGCTACACCTTC
TRBV5-4	NA	NA	TRBJ1-5	CASSLDRSNQPQHF	TGTGCCAGCAGCTTGGACAGAAGCAATCAGCCCCAGCATTTT
TRBV13	TRBD1	NA	TRBJ1-1	CASSGQGARTEAFF	TGTGCCAGCAGCGGACAGGGGGCCCGAACTGAAGCTTTCTTT
TRBV28	TRBD2	NA	TRBJ2-7	CASSSTSGSYEQYF	TGTGCCAGCAGTTCGACTAGCGGGAGCTACGAGCAGTACTTC
TRBV5-1	NA	NA	TRBJ1-4	CASSLEGGDGEKLFF	TGCGCCAGCAGCTTGGAGGGAGGGGATGGTGAAAAACTGTTTTTT
TRBV19	NA	NA	TRBJ1-1	CASSTAGTLMNTEAFF	TGTGCCAGTAGTACCGCCGGGACACTCATGAACACTGAAGCTTTCTTT
TRBV21-1	NA	NA	TRBJ2-7	CASSKGGLRDRLTVEQYF	TGTGCCAGCAGCAAAGGGGGCCTCCGGGACAGGTTAACGGTCGAGCAGTACTTC
TRBV5-1	TRBD2	few	TRBJ2-3	CASSSRTSPDTQYF	TGCGCCAGCAGCTCCAGGACTAGTCCAGATACGCAGTATTTT
TRBV5-8	NA	NA	TRBJ2-2	CASSLSVAGVTGELFF	TGTGCCAGCAGCCTGTCCGTCGCAGGGGTTACCGGGGAGCTGTTTTTT
TRBV5-1	NA	NA	TRBJ1-1	CASGPGQQNTEAFF	TGCGCCAGCGGTCCGGGACAACAGAACACTGAAGCTTTCTTT
TRBV11-2	TRBD1	NA	TRBJ2-7	CASSTRQGTYEQYF	TGTGCCAGCAGCACTCGACAGGGGACCTACGAGCAGTACTTC